A single sample is the source of the 7 T cell receptor beta chains below, sequenced in a study of blood T cells in healthy people across ages. It was with a sample-barcoded 5' primer and a J-beta primer mix that a second PCR of about 6 to 11 cycles was run. TCRdb fed the 5' RACE reads into MiXCR, producing one record per CDR3 protein. Of about 730,000 distinct CDR3 sequences in the sample, roughly 45% were seen once. What was sequenced was blood. Receptor source: a woman aged 60-70 years in good health.

This clonotype was recorded many times. V and J are TRBV20-1 and TRBJ2-1; the match to TRBD2 covers 9 bases. Germline loops: CDR1 DFQATT, CDR2 SNEGSKA (reference sequence). CDR3 length: 14 amino acids. The J segment lost 9 bases and the V segment lost 4 bases, leaving 10 bases of the junction unmatched. The CDR3 is CSATSGNGMGEQFF. CDR3 coding DNA: TGCAGTGCTACTAGCGGGAACGGCATGGGTGAGCAGTTCTTC.

This rearrangement joins TRBV9 to TRBJ2-5; 9 bases agree with TRBD2. The CDR3 is made up of 14 amino acids. Germline CDR1 reads SGDLS; CDR2 reads YYNGEE. The ends lost 6 bases at V and 2 bases at J; junction bases unmatched: 5. The CDR3 loop is CASTKTSGQETQYF. The CDR3 bases are TGTGCCAGCACCAAAACTAGCGGGCAAGAGACCCAGTACTTC.

This clonotype was picked up a small number of times. The chain combines TRBV20-1 with TRBJ2-3, with TRBD1 matching over 10 bases. Trimming took 3 bases from V and 5 from J; bases not matched to a gene: 8. CDR3 length: 15 residues. The germline CDR1 and CDR2 sequences are DFQATT and SNEGSKA (reference sequence). The CDR3 DNA follows: TGCAGTGCTAGCCCCGGGACAGGGGACGTAGATACGCAGTATTTT. Residues: CSASPGTGDVDTQYF.

The chain carries TRBV12-3 or TRBV12-4 and TRBJ2-2; 10 bases agree with TRBD2. The CDR3 is 15 residues long. V lost 6 bases, J lost 4 bases, and 5 bases stayed unmatched. The CDR3 sequence is CASSISGGPTGELFF. CDR3 sequence (DNA): TGTGCCAGCAGCATTAGCGGGGGGCCCACCGGGGAGCTGTTTTTT.

This chain joins TRBV4-3 and TRBJ1-6; TRBD1 aligns across 9 bases. In germline, CDR1 is LGHNA, CDR2 YSLEER. J lost 9 bases, V lost 2 bases, and 5 bases had no gene match. The CDR3 loop spans 15 amino acids. Here the CDR3 reads CASSQLRDRVSPLHF. CDR3 DNA: TGCGCCAGCAGCCAACTTCGGGACAGGGTTTCACCCCTCCACTTT.

The J gene is TRBJ2-4, the V gene TRBV5-1, with D possibly matching TRBD1 (6 bases). V lost 5 bases to trimming and J lost 6 bases, with 9 bases between them. The CDR3 loop spans 12 amino acids. The germline CDR1 and CDR2 sequences are SGHRS and YFSETQ. The CDR3 reads CASSTDRNIQYF. The CDR3 DNA follows: TGCGCCAGCAGTACGGACAGAAACATTCAGTACTTC. Based on the CDR3 plus reference TRBV5-1 and TRBJ2-4, the full variable domain is KAGVTQTPRYLIKTRGQQVTLSCSPISGHRSVSWYQQTPGQGLQFLFEYFSETQRNKGNFPGRFSGRQFSNSRSEMNVSTLELGDSALYLCASSTDRNIQYFGAGTRLSVL.

V gene TRBV28 combines with J gene TRBJ2-6; D is perhaps TRBD2 (6 bases). V gave up 4 bases and J gave up 2 bases, with 12 bases separating them. Germline loops: CDR1 MDHEN, CDR2 SYDVKM. The CDR3 loop spans 16 amino acids. The CDR3 DNA follows: TGTGCCAGCAGTTGGGACTCTTCCCCTGGGGCCAACGTCCTGACTTTC. This gives the protein CASSWDSSPGANVLTF.